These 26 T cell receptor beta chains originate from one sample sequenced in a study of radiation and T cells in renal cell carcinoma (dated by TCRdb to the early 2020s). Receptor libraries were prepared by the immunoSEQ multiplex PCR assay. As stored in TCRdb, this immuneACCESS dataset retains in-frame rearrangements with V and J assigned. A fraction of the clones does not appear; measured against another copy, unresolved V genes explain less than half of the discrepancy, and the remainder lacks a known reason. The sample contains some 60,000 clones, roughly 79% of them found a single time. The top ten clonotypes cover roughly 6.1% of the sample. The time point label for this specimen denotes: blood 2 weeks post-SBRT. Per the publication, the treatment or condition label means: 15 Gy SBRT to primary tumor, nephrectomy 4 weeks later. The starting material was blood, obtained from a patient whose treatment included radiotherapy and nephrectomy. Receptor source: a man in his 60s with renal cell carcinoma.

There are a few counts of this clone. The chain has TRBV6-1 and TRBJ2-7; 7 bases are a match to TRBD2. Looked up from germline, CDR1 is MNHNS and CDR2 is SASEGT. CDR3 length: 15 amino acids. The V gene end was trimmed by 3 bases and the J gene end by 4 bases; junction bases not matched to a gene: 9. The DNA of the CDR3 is TGTGCCAGCAGTGATATGGGGGAGGGCCGATACGAGCAGTACGTC. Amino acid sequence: CASSDMGEGRYEQYV.

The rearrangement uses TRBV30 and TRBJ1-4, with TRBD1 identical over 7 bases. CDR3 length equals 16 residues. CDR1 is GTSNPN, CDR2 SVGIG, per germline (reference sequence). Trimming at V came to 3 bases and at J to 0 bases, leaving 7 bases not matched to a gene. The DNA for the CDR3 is TGTGCCTGGAGCCTAACAGGGGCTGCAACTAATGAAAAACTGTTTTTT. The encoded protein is CAWSLTGAATNEKLFF.

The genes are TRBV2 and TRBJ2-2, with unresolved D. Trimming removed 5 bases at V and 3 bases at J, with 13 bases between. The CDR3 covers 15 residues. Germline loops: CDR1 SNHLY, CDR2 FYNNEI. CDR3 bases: TGTGCCAGCAGTCCGGTCGGCAGTTACACCGGGGAGCTGTTTTTT. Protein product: CASSPVGSYTGELFF.

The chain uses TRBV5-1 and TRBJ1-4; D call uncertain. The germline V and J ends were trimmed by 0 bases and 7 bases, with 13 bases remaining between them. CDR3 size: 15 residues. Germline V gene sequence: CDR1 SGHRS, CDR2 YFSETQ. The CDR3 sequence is CASSLGLTMGEKLFF. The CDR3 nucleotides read TGCGCCAGCAGCTTGGGCTTAACGATGGGTGAAAAACTGTTTTTT. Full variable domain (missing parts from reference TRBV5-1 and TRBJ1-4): KAGVTQTPRYLIKTRGQQVTLSCSPISGHRSVSWYQQTPGQGLQFLFEYFSETQRNKGNFPGRFSGRQFSNSRSEMNVSTLELGDSALYLCASSLGLTMGEKLFFGSGTQLSVL.

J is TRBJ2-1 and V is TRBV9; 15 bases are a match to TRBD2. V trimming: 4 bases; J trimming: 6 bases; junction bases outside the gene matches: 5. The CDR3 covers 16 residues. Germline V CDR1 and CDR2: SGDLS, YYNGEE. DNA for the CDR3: TGTGCCAGCAGCCCTTGGGGACTAGCGGGGGGCAATGAGCAGTTCTTC. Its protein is CASSPWGLAGGNEQFF. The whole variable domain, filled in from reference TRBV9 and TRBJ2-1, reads DSGVTQTPKHLITATGQRVTLRCSPRSGDLSVYWYQQSLDQGLQFLIQYYNGEERAKGNILERFSAQQFPDLHSELNLSSLELGDSALYFCASSPWGLAGGNEQFFGPGTRLTVL.

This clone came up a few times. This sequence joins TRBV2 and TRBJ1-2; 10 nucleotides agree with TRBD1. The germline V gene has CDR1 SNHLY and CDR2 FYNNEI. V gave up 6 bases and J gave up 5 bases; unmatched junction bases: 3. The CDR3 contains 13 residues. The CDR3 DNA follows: TGTGCCAGCAGCGGGGACAGGGGTTATGGCTACACCTTC. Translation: CASSGDRGYGYTF.

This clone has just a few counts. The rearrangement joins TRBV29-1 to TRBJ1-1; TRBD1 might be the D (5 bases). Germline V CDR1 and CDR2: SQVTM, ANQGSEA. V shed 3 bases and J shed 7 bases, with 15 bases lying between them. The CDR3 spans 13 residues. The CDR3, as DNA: TGCAGCGTTGATCCTCGGGGACTTAGTGAAGCTTTCTTT. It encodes CSVDPRGLSEAFF.

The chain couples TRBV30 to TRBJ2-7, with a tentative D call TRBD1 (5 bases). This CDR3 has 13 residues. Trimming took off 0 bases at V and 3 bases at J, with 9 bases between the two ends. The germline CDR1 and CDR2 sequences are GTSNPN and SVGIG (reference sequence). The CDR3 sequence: CAWSVGARYEQYF. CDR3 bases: TGTGCCTGGAGTGTAGGGGCGCGCTACGAGCAGTACTTC.

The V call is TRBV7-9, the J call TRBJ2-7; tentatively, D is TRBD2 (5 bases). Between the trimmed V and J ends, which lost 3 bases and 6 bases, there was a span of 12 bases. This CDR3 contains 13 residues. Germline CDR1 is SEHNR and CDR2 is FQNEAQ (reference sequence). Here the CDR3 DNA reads TGTGCCAGCAGCTTTGGTGGAGGTATCGAGCAGTACGTC. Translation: CASSFGGGIEQYV.

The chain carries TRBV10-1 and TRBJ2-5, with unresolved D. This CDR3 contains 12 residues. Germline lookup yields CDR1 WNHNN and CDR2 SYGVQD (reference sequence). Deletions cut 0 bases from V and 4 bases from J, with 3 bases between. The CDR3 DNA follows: TGCGCCAGCAGTGAGTCGAGAGAGACCCAGTACTTC. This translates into CASSESRETQYF.

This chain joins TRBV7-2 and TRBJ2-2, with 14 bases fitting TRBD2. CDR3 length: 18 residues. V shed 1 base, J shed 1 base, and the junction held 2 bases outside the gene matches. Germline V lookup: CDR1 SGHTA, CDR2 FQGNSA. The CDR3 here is CASSLGLAGGLNTGELFF. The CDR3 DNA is TGTGCCAGCAGCTTAGGACTAGCGGGAGGGTTGAACACCGGGGAGCTGTTTTTT. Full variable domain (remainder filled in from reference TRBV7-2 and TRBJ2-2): GAGVSQSPSNKVTEKGKDVELRCDPISGHTALYWYRQSLGQGLEFLIYFQGNSAPDKSGLPSDRFSAERTGGSVSTLTIQRTQQEDSAVYLCASSLGLAGGLNTGELFFGEGSRLTVL.

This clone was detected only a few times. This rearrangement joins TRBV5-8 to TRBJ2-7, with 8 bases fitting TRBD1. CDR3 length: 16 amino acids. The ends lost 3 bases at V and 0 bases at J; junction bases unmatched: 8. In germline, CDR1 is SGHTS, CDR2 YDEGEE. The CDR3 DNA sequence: TGTGCCAGCAGCTGGGACAGGACTTATACCTCCTACGAGCAGTACTTC. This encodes CASSWDRTYTSYEQYF.

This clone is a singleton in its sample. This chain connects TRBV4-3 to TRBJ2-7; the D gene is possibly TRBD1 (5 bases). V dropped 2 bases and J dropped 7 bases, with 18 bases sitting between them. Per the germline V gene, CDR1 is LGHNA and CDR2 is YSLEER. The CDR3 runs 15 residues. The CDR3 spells CASSQIAGINREQYF. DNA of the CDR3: TGCGCCAGCAGCCAAATAGCAGGGATTAACCGGGAGCAGTACTTC.

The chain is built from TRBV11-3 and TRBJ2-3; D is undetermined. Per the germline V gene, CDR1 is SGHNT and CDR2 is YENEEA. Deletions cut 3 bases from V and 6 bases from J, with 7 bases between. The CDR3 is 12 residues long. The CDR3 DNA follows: TGTGCCAGCAGCTTGAACTATGATACGCAGTATTTT. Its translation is CASSLNYDTQYF.

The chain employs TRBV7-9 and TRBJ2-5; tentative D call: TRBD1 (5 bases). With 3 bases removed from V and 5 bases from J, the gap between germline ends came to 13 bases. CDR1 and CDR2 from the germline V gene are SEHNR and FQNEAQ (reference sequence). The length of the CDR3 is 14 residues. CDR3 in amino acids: CASSLSQGLETQYF. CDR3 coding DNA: TGTGCCAGCAGCTTGTCGCAGGGTTTGGAGACCCAGTACTTC.

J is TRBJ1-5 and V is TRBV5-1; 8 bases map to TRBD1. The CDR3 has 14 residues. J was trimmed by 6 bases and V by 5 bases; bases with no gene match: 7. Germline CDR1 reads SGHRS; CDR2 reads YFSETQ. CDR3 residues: CASRGQGEGQPQHF. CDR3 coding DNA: TGCGCCAGCAGAGGACAGGGTGAAGGTCAGCCCCAGCATTTT.

This chain's CDR3 is CASSPALEAFF. CDR3 DNA sequence: TGTGCCAGCAGCCCCGCTCTCGAAGCTTTCTTT. The chain recombines TRBV11-2 with TRBJ1-1; unclear D gene. Trimming stripped 5 bases from V and 8 bases from J, with 9 bases between. The germline V gene encodes CDR1 SGHAT and CDR2 FQNNGV. The CDR3 covers 11 residues.

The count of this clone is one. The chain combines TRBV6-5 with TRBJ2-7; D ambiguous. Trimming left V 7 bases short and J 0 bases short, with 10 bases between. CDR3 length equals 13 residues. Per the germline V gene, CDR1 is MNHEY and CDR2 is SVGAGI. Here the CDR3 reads CASKSDRSYEQYF. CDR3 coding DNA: TGTGCCAGCAAGTCGGACCGCTCCTACGAGCAGTACTTC.

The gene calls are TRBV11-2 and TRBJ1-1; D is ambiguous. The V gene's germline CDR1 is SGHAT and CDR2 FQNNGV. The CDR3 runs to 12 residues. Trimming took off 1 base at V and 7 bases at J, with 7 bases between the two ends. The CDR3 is CASSLGYGEAFF. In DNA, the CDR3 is TGTGCCAGCAGCTTAGGGTACGGTGAAGCTTTCTTT.

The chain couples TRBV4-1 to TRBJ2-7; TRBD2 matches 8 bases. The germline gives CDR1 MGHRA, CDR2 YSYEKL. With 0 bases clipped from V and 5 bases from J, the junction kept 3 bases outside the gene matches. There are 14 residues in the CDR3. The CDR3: CASSQEGAGDEQYV. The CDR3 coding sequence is TGCGCCAGCAGCCAAGAAGGAGCGGGAGACGAGCAGTACGTC.

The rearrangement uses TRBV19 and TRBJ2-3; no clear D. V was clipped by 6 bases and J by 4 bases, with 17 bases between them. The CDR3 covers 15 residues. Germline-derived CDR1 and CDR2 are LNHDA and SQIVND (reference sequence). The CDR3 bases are TGTGCCAGTAGCACACCCCTGGGCCAGGCAGATACGCAGTATTTT. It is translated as CASSTPLGQADTQYF.

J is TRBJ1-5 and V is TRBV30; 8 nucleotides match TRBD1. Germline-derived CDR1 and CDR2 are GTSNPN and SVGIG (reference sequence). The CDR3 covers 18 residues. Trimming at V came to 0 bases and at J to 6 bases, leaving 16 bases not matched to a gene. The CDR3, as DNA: TGTGCCTGGAGTGTATCGGACAGGGTTACGAGGTTGGGTCAGCCCCAGCATTTT. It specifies CAWSVSDRVTRLGQPQHF.

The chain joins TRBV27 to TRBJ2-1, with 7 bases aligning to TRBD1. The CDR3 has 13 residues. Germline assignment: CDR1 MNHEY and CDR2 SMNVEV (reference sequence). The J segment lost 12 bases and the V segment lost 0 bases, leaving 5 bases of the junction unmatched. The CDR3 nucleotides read TGTGCCAGCAGTTTATCGACAGGGAATTCGCAGTTCTTC. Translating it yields CASSLSTGNSQFF.

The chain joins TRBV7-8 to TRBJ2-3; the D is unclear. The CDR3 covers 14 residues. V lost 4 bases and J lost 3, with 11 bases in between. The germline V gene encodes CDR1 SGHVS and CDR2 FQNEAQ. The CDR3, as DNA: TGTGCCAGCAGCTCCCTTTTGGCTACAGATACGCAGTATTTT. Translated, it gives CASSSLLATDTQYF.

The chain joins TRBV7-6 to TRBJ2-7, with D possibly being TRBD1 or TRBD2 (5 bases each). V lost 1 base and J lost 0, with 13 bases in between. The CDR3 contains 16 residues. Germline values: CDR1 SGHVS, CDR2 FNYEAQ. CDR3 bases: TGTGCCAGCAGCTTAGGGTTACAGGCGGGCTCCTACGAGCAGTACTTC. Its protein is CASSLGLQAGSYEQYF.

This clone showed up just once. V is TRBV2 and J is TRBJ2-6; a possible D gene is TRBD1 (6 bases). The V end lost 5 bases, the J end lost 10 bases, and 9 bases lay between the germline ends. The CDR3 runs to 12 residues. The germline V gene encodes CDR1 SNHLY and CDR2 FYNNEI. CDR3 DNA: TGTGCCAGCAGTCTGGACAGAAACGTCCTGACTTTC. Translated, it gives CASSLDRNVLTF. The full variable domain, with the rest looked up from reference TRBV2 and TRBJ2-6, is EPEVTQTPSHQVTQMGQEVILRCVPISNHLYFYWYRQILGQKVEFLVSFYNNEISEKSEIFDDQFSVERPDGSNFTLKIRSTKLEDSAMYFCASSLDRNVLTFGAGSRLTVL.